The rows below give T cell receptor beta chains drawn from one sample of a study of cytotoxic CD8 clonotypes in ibrutinib-treated CLL. Some clones are missing from TCRdb's copy, which holds only in-frame ones; the method was immunoSEQ multiplex PCR. The data show about 180,000 clones, with about four fifths seen just once and about 4.3% held by the top ten. The input for sequencing was PBMCs, taken after 24 months of ibrutinib treatment. The source is a human donor with chronic lymphocytic leukemia. CDR3s include the opening cysteine and the closing phenylalanine or tryptophan. A D gene is named only where the DNA matches it firmly. Size tells how often a clone was seen (once, few, many) or the class of an expanded clone, and some rows leave it out.

D	size	V	J	DNA	CDR3
NA	NA	TRBV18	TRBJ1-6	TGTGCCAGCTCACCGGATGGGAGGGGAGATAATTCACCCCTCCACTTT	CASSPDGRGDNSPLHF
NA	NA	TRBV20-1	TRBJ1-1	TGCAGTGCTGCACAGAACACTGAAGCTTTCTTT	CSAAQNTEAFF
TRBD1	many	TRBV27	TRBJ1-1	TGTGCCAGCAGTCTTGGACAGGGGGGAACTGAAGCTTTCTTT	CASSLGQGGTEAFF
NA	NA	TRBV7-2	TRBJ2-1	TGTGCCAGCAGCTTAGGGCTAGCGTTAAAATACAATGAGCAGTTCTTC	CASSLGLALKYNEQFF
TRBD1	few	TRBV25-1	TRBJ1-4	TGTGCCAGCAGTGCGGACAGGGGAAGTCAAAAACTGTTTTTT	CASSADRGSQKLFF
TRBD2	NA	TRBV5-1	TRBJ2-7	TGCGCCAGCAGCTTGGGTAGCGGGGGGAAGGGGTCCTACGAGCAGTACTTC	CASSLGSGGKGSYEQYF
NA	few	TRBV30	TRBJ1-5	TGTGCCTGGAGTGCCGAGAGCGGGGGTAATCAGCCCCAGCATTTT	CAWSAESGGNQPQHF
TRBD1	NA	TRBV4-3	TRBJ1-2	TGCGCCAGCAGCCAAGCCCGTGGGGACAGGGTGACCGGCTACACCTTC	CASSQARGDRVTGYTF
TRBD2	NA	TRBV7-9	TRBJ2-1	TGTGCCAGCAGCCCACGAGTCGGAGGCAGCGGGGGGTCTAATGAGCAGTTCTTC	CASSPRVGGSGGSNEQFF
NA	NA	TRBV6-6	TRBJ1-3	TGTGCCAGCAGTGACACCGCGGGAAAAAGATTT	CASSDTAGKRF
TRBD2	NA	TRBV5-4	TRBJ2-1	TGTGCCAGCAGCTCCCGGGAGTTTGCGGGAGGGCATATCTACAATGAGCAGTTCTTC	CASSSREFAGGHIYNEQFF
NA	NA	TRBV28	TRBJ2-7	TGTGCCGCGGGGGCCTTATACGAGCAGTACTTC	CAAGALYEQYF
TRBD1	NA	TRBV5-1	TRBJ1-4	TGCGCCAGCAGCAAGGACAGGGTGGCTGAAAAACTGTTTTTT	CASSKDRVAEKLFF
TRBD2	NA	TRBV7-6	TRBJ2-1	TGTGCCAGCAGCATTAGCGGGGTAAGCTCCTACAATGAGCAGTTCTTC	CASSISGVSSYNEQFF
TRBD2	NA	TRBV6-5	TRBJ2-1	TGTGCCAGCAGTTATAGCGGGAGCTCCTACAATGAGCAGTTCTTC	CASSYSGSSYNEQFF
NA	NA	TRBV7-8	TRBJ1-2	TGTGCCAGCAGCTTAGGAAGGGGGGAAGGAGGCTACACCTTC	CASSLGRGEGGYTF
TRBD1	NA	TRBV4-2	TRBJ2-3	TGTGCCAGCAGCCAAGCAGGAAGGGGGCGAATCGGAGATACGCAGTATTTT	CASSQAGRGRIGDTQYF
NA	NA	TRBV7-9	TRBJ2-2	TGTGCCAGCAGCTTAATTACCCAGGGGGAGCTGTTTTTT	CASSLITQGELFF
NA	NA	TRBV19	TRBJ2-1	TGTGCCAGTAGAACTAGTCCGGTTGGGGGTGCTTTTAATGAGCAGTTCTTC	CASRTSPVGGAFNEQFF
TRBD2	NA	TRBV7-2	TRBJ2-3	TGTGCCAGCAGCTTAACCCAAAACGGACTAGCGGGACGCACAGATACGCAGTATTTT	CASSLTQNGLAGRTDTQYF
NA	NA	TRBV5-4	TRBJ2-1	TGTGCCAGCAGCCGATGGGGGGGCCCAGCAAATGAGCAGTTCTTC	CASSRWGGPANEQFF
NA	NA	TRBV10-3	TRBJ1-1	TGTGCCATCAGTGAGATCCAGGGTCTACTTAACACTGAAGCTTTCTTT	CAISEIQGLLNTEAFF
NA	NA	TRBV10-1	TRBJ2-7	TGCGCCAGCAGACAGGGTTCAGGTGAGCAGTACTTC	CASRQGSGEQYF
NA	NA	TRBV5-1	TRBJ2-7	TGCGCCAGCAGCTTTTCATACACCTACGAGCAGTACTTC	CASSFSYTYEQYF
TRBD2	NA	TRBV7-3	TRBJ2-1	TGTGCCAGCAGCCCTAGCGGGAGTGAAGAGCAGTTCTTC	CASSPSGSEEQFF
NA	NA	TRBV30	TRBJ2-7	TGTGCCTGGAGTGCGGACGGATTTTCCTACGAGCAGTACTTC	CAWSADGFSYEQYF
NA	NA	TRBV7-9	TRBJ1-2	TGTGCCAGCAGCCTGGGTAAAGAGGGCTACACCTTC	CASSLGKEGYTF
TRBD2	NA	TRBV28	TRBJ2-7	TGTGCCAGCAGCGTCAGACTAGCGGGTTTGTTATACGAGCAGTACTTC	CASSVRLAGLLYEQYF
TRBD1	once	TRBV6-5	TRBJ2-7	TGTGCCAGCAGCGGGGCGGGACAGGGTCTGTCGGGGCAGTACTTC	CASSGAGQGLSGQYF
NA	NA	TRBV27	TRBJ1-2	TGTGCCAGCGCAGGGTCACAGGGAACCCTCTATGGCTACACCTTC	CASAGSQGTLYGYTF
NA	once	TRBV27	TRBJ1-1	TGTGCCAGCAGTTTAACAAGCAGCATGAACACTGAAGCTTTCTTT	CASSLTSSMNTEAFF
NA	NA	TRBV19	TRBJ1-4	TGTGCCAGTAACAGGGCTGGTAATGAAAAACTGTTTTTT	CASNRAGNEKLFF
NA	NA	TRBV29-1	TRBJ2-7	TGCAGCGTGAAGGAAATGAGCTCCTACGAGCAGTACTTC	CSVKEMSSYEQYF
TRBD2	NA	TRBV5-1	TRBJ2-5	TGCGCCAGCAGCTGGGGTATGAGGGCTAGCGGGATACAAGAGACCCAGTACTTC	CASSWGMRASGIQETQYF
NA	NA	TRBV11-2	TRBJ2-3	TGTGCCAGCAGCCCGGGGGTGGGAGATACGCAGTATTTT	CASSPGVGDTQYF
TRBD2	NA	TRBV5-1	TRBJ2-3	TGCGCCAGCAGCTTCGTCCCGGGACTAGAAGCTACGCAGTATTTT	CASSFVPGLEATQYF
NA	NA	TRBV9	TRBJ1-5	TGTGCCAGCAGCGTAACTGCAGGGAATCAGCCCCAGCATTTT	CASSVTAGNQPQHF
TRBD2	NA	TRBV28	TRBJ2-7	TGTGCCAGCATTCCTGAAGTACCGGGAGGGTCCCACGAGCAGTACTTC	CASIPEVPGGSHEQYF